These 18 T cell receptor beta chains came from one sample sequenced in a study of shared clonotypes between healthy human individuals. Naive CD8 cells comprised CD45RO-negative, CCR7-positively selected cells, excluding terminally differentiated effector memory CD45RA+ cells. TCRdb's table, derived via immunoSEQ multiplex PCR, lists solely in-frame clones and lacks some. The sample includes about 820,000 clones, nearly 95% of them seen just once. Sequencing was performed on naive CD8+ T cells sorted from blood. The receptors here all came from a young man in good health.

The rearrangement links TRBV5-3 to TRBJ1-1; TRBD1 is a possible D gene (6 bases). TRBV5-3 is designated an ORF whose function remains uncertain. V lost 6 bases, J lost 3 bases, and 18 bases lay in between. CDR3 length equals 15 residues. CDR3 in DNA: TGTGCCAGAAACAGGCAGGGGATAGTGGACACTGAAGCTTTCTTT. It yields the protein CARNRQGIVDTEAFF.

A note on this clone: This same CDR3 is encoded by further DNA sequences in the sample. The chain carries TRBV9 and TRBJ2-3; D is uncertain. The CDR3 extends over 15 amino acids. The V gene lost 0 bases and the J gene lost 3 bases, with 11 bases spanning the gap. The germline V gene encodes CDR1 SGDLS and CDR2 YYNGEE. The CDR3 loop reads CASSVDPSVTDTQYF. The CDR3 nucleotides are TGTGCCAGCAGCGTAGACCCGAGTGTTACAGATACGCAGTATTTT.

Turning to this clone: Germline and junction disagree at one end, which may indicate a read error. V and J are TRBV2 and TRBJ1-1, with TRBD1 as a possible D gene (5 bases). CDR1 and CDR2 (germline): SNHLY, FYNNEI. This CDR3 is built from 13 residues. CDR3 sequence reads: CASREGVGTEAFF. As DNA, the CDR3 is TGTGCCAGCAGGGAAGGGGTAGGGACTGAAGCTTTCTTT.

This chain connects TRBV27 to TRBJ1-2, with D unclear. The CDR3 sequence is 13 residues long. The V and J ends lost 5 bases and 6 bases respectively, with 13 bases between them. The germline V gene encodes CDR1 MNHEY and CDR2 SMNVEV (reference sequence). DNA for the CDR3: TGTGCCAGCAGTCCCGCTCGGTGGGATGGCTACACCTTC. It translates to CASSPARWDGYTF.

This clone was found once. The chain couples TRBV30 to TRBJ2-3, with 8 bases fitting TRBD2. This CDR3 has 15 amino acids. The germline CDR1 and CDR2 sequences are GTSNPN and SVGIG (reference sequence). Losses at the gene ends were 2 bases for V and 6 bases for J; bases not matched to a gene: 10. The DNA of the CDR3 is TGTGCCTGGAGTAAAACGGGAGGGCCAAGGGATACGCAGTATTTT. Protein product: CAWSKTGGPRDTQYF.

CDR3 nucleotides: TGTGCCAGTACCGCTACTAGCGGGAGCTACAATGAGCAGTTCTTC. Its protein is CASTATSGSYNEQFF. The V call is TRBV19, the J call TRBJ2-1; 11 bases fit TRBD2. J was trimmed by 3 bases and V by 7 bases; bases with no gene match: 5. Germline V gene data show CDR1 as LNHDA and CDR2 as SQIVND (reference sequence). The CDR3 loop spans 15 amino acids.

The genes are TRBV28 and TRBJ2-2; D might be TRBD1 or TRBD2, each matching 6 bases. Germline assignment: CDR1 MDHEN and CDR2 SYDVKM. CDR3 size: 15 residues. V lost 3 bases and J lost 5, with 13 bases in between. CDR3 loop: CASSFRGPRTGELFF. The CDR3 bases are TGTGCCAGCAGTTTCCGGGGGCCGAGGACCGGGGAGCTGTTTTTT.

The chain combines TRBV4-1 with TRBJ2-2; TRBD2 is a possible D gene (5 bases). The CDR3 has 16 residues. Germline CDR1 MGHRA, CDR2 YSYEKL. V was clipped by 0 bases and J by 8 bases, with 16 bases between them. CDR3 residues: CASSQDPGLASGELFF. The CDR3 DNA follows: TGCGCCAGCAGCCAAGACCCTGGGCTAGCTTCTGGGGAGCTGTTTTTT.

This chain joins TRBV5-1 and TRBJ2-3; D is unresolved. The germline CDR1 and CDR2 sequences are SGHRS and YFSETQ. This CDR3 region has 15 residues. The V end lost 0 bases, the J end lost 2 bases, and 10 bases lay between the germline ends. CDR3 nucleotide sequence: TGCGCCAGCAGCTTGGGTTTACAGAACACAGATACGCAGTATTTT. Residues: CASSLGLQNTDTQYF. The full variable domain, rest sourced from reference TRBV5-1 and TRBJ2-3, is KAGVTQTPRYLIKTRGQQVTLSCSPISGHRSVSWYQQTPGQGLQFLFEYFSETQRNKGNFPGRFSGRQFSNSRSEMNVSTLELGDSALYLCASSLGLQNTDTQYFGPGTRLTVL.

The CDR3 sequence: CASRDKLAWYNEQFF. The CDR3 region has the DNA TGTGCCAGCAGGGATAAACTAGCGTGGTACAATGAGCAGTTCTTC. The chain uses TRBV28 and TRBJ2-1, with 7 bases lining up with TRBD2. The CDR3 runs to 15 residues. V lost 6 bases to trimming and J lost 4 bases; unmatched junction nucleotides: 9. The germline V gene encodes CDR1 MDHEN and CDR2 SYDVKM.

Points on this clone: The germline gene is not matched at one end of the junction; a read error may be the cause. The chain has TRBV10-2 and TRBJ2-1; possibly TRBD1 for D (6 bases). The CDR3 has 11 residues. From germline, CDR1 is WSHSY and CDR2 SAAADI. The CDR3 here is CASSLGHSILF. CDR3 nucleotide sequence: TGCGCCAGCAGTTTGGGACATAGTATACTCTTC.

The V call is TRBV29-1, the J call TRBJ2-7; 8 positions match TRBD2. The CDR3 contains 15 residues. CDR1 is SQVTM, CDR2 ANQGSEA, per germline. The V and J ends lost 2 bases and 4 bases, in that order; junction bases with no gene match: 10. CDR3 sequence reads: CSVESMERESYEQYF. The CDR3 DNA reads TGCAGCGTTGAATCGATGGAGCGGGAGTCTTACGAGCAGTACTTC.

Notes on this clone: One end of the junction does not line up with germline, which may come from a read error. The chain joins TRBV2 to TRBJ1-2; 10 bases map to TRBD1. In germline, CDR1 is SNHLY, CDR2 FYNNEI. CDR3 length: 15 residues. DNA of the CDR3: TGTGCCAGCAGGGAAGACAGGGGGCGTAACTATGGCTACACCTTC. This encodes CASREDRGRNYGYTF.

The J gene is TRBJ2-5, the V gene TRBV28, with 7 bases that match TRBD1. The CDR3 contains 15 residues. From germline, CDR1 is MDHEN and CDR2 SYDVKM. The trim removed 5 bases at V and 1 base at J, leaving 7 bases unmatched. The CDR3 spells CASSARQGFQETQYF. CDR3 sequence (DNA): TGTGCCAGCAGTGCTCGACAGGGCTTCCAAGAGACCCAGTACTTC.

The rearrangement uses TRBV7-9 and TRBJ2-5; 9 bases line up with TRBD1. This CDR3 spans 17 amino acids. Germline V gene data show CDR1 as SEHNR and CDR2 as FQNEAQ (reference sequence). The V gene end was trimmed by 4 bases and the J gene end by 4 bases; junction bases not matched to a gene: 13. CDR3 bases: TGTGCCAGCAGCTCCAGCCAGGGGACAGGGAGTGGAGAGACCCAGTACTTC. It translates to CASSSSQGTGSGETQYF.

The chain uses TRBV12-5 and TRBJ2-1, with 9 positions matching TRBD2. The ends lost 4 bases at V and 4 bases at J; junction bases unmatched: 8. The CDR3 is 16 residues long. CDR1 and CDR2 from the germline V gene are LGHNT and FRNRAP. The CDR3 coding sequence is TGTGCTAGTGGTTCCGTTAGCGGGAGTAGTTACAATGAGCAGTTCTTC. Translating gives CASGSVSGSSYNEQFF.

The chain links TRBV7-8 to TRBJ2-7; TRBD2 might be the D (5 bases). From germline, CDR1 is SGHVS and CDR2 FQNEAQ. The CDR3 sequence is 15 residues long. Trimming left V 2 bases short and J 2 bases short, with 13 bases between. The CDR3 loop is CASSLSVSGTYEQYF. The CDR3 region has the DNA TGTGCCAGCAGCTTAAGCGTCAGCGGAACCTACGAGCAGTACTTC.

This clone is a singleton in its sample. This chain uses TRBV7-9 with TRBJ2-7, with D uncertain. The CDR3 is 15 residues long. In germline, CDR1 is SEHNR, CDR2 FQNEAQ (reference sequence). The germline V and J ends were trimmed by 1 base and 2 bases, with 12 bases remaining between them. The DNA for the CDR3 is TGTGCCAGCAGCTTAGTGGCCGCACTTACCTACGAGCAGTACTTC. This gives the protein CASSLVAALTYEQYF.